The clone carrying this T cell receptor beta chain has only a few counts. Profiling relied on immunoSEQ multiplex PCR, and the TCRdb table lists in-frame clones only, not all of them. The repertoire holds roughly 9,200 clones, with 60% to 75% as singletons. V dropped 5 bases and J dropped 4 bases, with 17 bases sitting between them. Germline V gene lookup returns CDR1 SEHNR and CDR2 FQNEAQ (reference sequence). This CDR3 is 15 amino acids long. This sample is part of a study of CD4+ T cells in melanoma. The sequence came from a human donor with melanoma. The sample consisted of cells from a culture (not recorded whether cultured in vitro). The rearrangement links TRBV7-9 to TRBJ1-1; possible D gene TRBD1, 6 bases. The CDR3 DNA reads TGTGCCAGCAGCCGGAGGGGGGGAGGCGGCACTGAAGCTTTCTTT. It translates to CASSRRGGGGTEAFF.